This entry features one TCR beta chain sequence. Original processing methods: Reference gene primer amplification yielded estimated nucleated cell counts. Produced via immunoSEQ multiplex PCR; TCRdb's table is partial and in-frame only. That table gives V, J and clone size, and the DNA gave D and trimming. The table records 65,000 to 90,000 clones, 80% to 90% of them present only once. This sample was included in a study of blood T cell repertoires in COVID-19. Across the study: There were acute and convalescent COVID-19 samples, and they came from the United States, Italy and Spain. Sources were T cells, B-cell-depleted T cells, or PBMCs; the material itself was cDNA or gDNA.

The sequence was collected from a man older than 75 with COVID-19, enrolled during active disease. Source material: peripheral blood.

CDR3 region: CASGSSGAQETQYF. DNA of the CDR3: TGTGCTAGTGGTTCTAGCGGGGCCCAAGAGACCCAGTACTTC. V and J are TRBV12-5 and TRBJ2-5; 9 bases match TRBD2. Germline V lookup: CDR1 LGHNT, CDR2 FRNRAP. J lost 1 base, V lost 4 bases, and 1 base had no gene match. The CDR3 has 14 residues.